The present entry profiles one TCR beta chain with its context. Its specific antigen is unknown. No much larger clonotype is one base removed from it; base qualities were not supplied. Lesional scalp punch biopsies and peripheral blood were obtained from alopecia areata patients. PBMCs were isolated by density centrifugation and stained for CD3, CD4 and CD8, and CD4+ and CD8+ T cells were sorted on a FACSAria. Untreated alopecia areata patients were recruited as part of a multicenter biomarker study. For about five biomarker-study patients, blood CD8+ T cells were further sorted into NKG2D-low and NKG2D-high fractions. This record belongs to a study of CD8+ T cells in alopecia areata (dated by TCRdb to 2016 to 2018). Regarding the research as a whole: The study used high-throughput TCRbeta sequencing to examine T cell clonal expansion in alopecia areata, in both the C3H/HeJ mouse model and human patients. Amplification of TCRbeta CDR3 regions was done by immunoSEQ multiplex PCR using 35 Vbeta forward primers and 13 Jbeta reverse primers. Clonality in the scalp was compared among normal scalp (n=4), patchy alopecia areata scalp (n=8), and alopecia totalis/universalis scalp (n=8). Human TCRbeta sequencing covered scalp tissue and sorted CD4+ and CD8+ peripheral blood T cells from patchy and totalis/universalis alopecia areata patients and healthy controls. RNA was extracted with the PAXgene miRNA kit for fixed scalp, the miRNeasy kit for PBMCs, and the RNeasy kit for mouse skin. The paper as a whole reports these results and caveats: Scalp TCR repertoire analysis is complicated because resident alphabeta T cells in normal human skin are also sequenced, whereas mouse skin is dominated by gammadelta T cells. Shared TCR sequences between patients were less evident than in mice, which may be partly attributable to HLA diversity in the patient population. Compared with normal scalp, lesional scalp, particularly in alopecia totalis/universalis, had higher clonality and more expanded CD8+ clones, which suggests antigenic drive.

The library was obtained by the immunoSEQ multiplex PCR assay. For TCR sequencing, RNA was extracted from every sample and reverse transcribed into cDNA to serve as template. SuperScript III was used for first-strand cDNA synthesis, primed with a 2:1 mix of oligo-dT and random hexamers. A synthetic immune receptor repertoire was used to gauge amplification bias, and whatever bias remained was removed computationally. As for the authors' bioinformatics: After raw reads were preprocessed to remove errors, the CDR3 was defined following IMGT conventions as running from the conserved cysteine to phenylalanine. To get clonality, Shannon entropy was normalized by log2 of the number of productive unique TCRs and the result was subtracted from 1. Whether each scalp clone was CD4 or CD8 was inferred by checking scalp TCRbeta sequences against the CD4 and CD8 repertoires from sorted blood. TCRdb provides this immuneACCESS table in a form limited to in-frame rearrangements. Some clones are lacking; in checked studies, under half of them reflect an unresolved V gene, and why the rest are absent is not known. The V and J calls and clone size were taken over from that table, and D and trimming were inferred from the DNA. The sample data list approximately 31,000 clones, and over 65% of these were observed just once. The top ten clones comprise roughly a fifth of the sample.

Relative to germline, V is 4 bases shorter and J is 4 bases shorter, with 6 bases between their ends. The CDR3 starts with the cysteine, ends with the phenylalanine, and has 12 residues. Kept here is only the CDR3 DNA, which spans 36 bases and is read in frame from base 1. The germline V gene sets CDR1 to MDHEN and CDR2 to SYDVKM. Input material: NKG2D-low CD8+ T cells sorted from blood. The sample's cell subset or site label, in plain terms: sorted CD8+ NKG2D-low blood T cells. This receptor was taken from a human donor with alopecia areata. The chain is made from TRBV28 and TRBJ2-3; the D gene is not confidently resolved. The CDR3 region has the sequence CASSYTADTQYF. The DNA sequence reads TGTGCCAGCAGTTATACGGCAGATACGCAGTATTTT.